Following are 27 T cell receptor beta chains from one sample sequenced in a study of blood T cell repertoires in COVID-19. Repertoires were generated with immunoSEQ multiplex PCR, while TCRdb's copy carries only in-frame clones and drops some. The data contain approximately 35,000 clones, roughly 90% of them singletons. The sequencing input was peripheral blood. The receptors stem from a human donor in a cohort sampled during active COVID-19.

This rearrangement joins TRBV10-1 to TRBJ1-2, with TRBD1 identical over 7 bases. Losses at the gene ends were 5 bases for V and 7 bases for J; bases not matched to a gene: 7. CDR1 is WNHNN and CDR2 is SYGVQD in the germline V gene (reference sequence). The CDR3 totals 13 residues. The CDR3 loop reads CASSQQGSLGYTF. DNA for the CDR3: TGCGCCAGCAGTCAACAGGGGAGTCTTGGCTACACCTTC.

Only a few counts were recorded for this clone. The chain combines TRBV18 with TRBJ1-2; D is uncertain. V shed 4 bases and J shed 6 bases, with 12 bases lying between them. In germline, CDR1 is KGHSH, CDR2 LQKENI. This CDR3 comprises 13 residues. CDR3 residues: CASSLAGNNGYTF. DNA of the CDR3: TGTGCCAGCTCACTGGCCGGGAATAATGGCTACACCTTC.

The chain joins TRBV19 to TRBJ1-1; 10 bases match TRBD1. Germline V gene sequence: CDR1 LNHDA, CDR2 SQIVND (reference sequence). This CDR3 is built from 15 residues. After removal of 6 bases from V and 0 bases from J, the junction contained 4 bases not matched to a gene. The CDR3 region has the DNA TGTGCCAGTAGGTTGACAGGGGGCGTGAACACTGAAGCTTTCTTT. Protein sequence: CASRLTGGVNTEAFF.

This rearrangement joins TRBV19 to TRBJ2-1; 10 bases are shared with TRBD2. There are 15 residues in the CDR3. Germline V gives CDR1 LNHDA, CDR2 SQIVND (reference sequence). V lost 4 bases and J lost 6; bases outside the gene matches: 6. The CDR3 DNA reads as TGTGCCAGTAGTACCGCTAGCGGGAGCCCCAATGAGCAGTTCTTC. Translated: CASSTASGSPNEQFF.

The rearrangement uses TRBV11-2 and TRBJ2-7; TRBD2 matches at 7 bases. The V gene's germline CDR1 is SGHAT and CDR2 FQNNGV. This CDR3 contains 15 residues. Germline trimming cut 4 bases from V and 4 bases from J; bases unmatched to any gene: 10. CDR3 region: CASSSPLGGSYEQYF. As DNA, the CDR3 is TGTGCCAGCAGCTCCCCGTTGGGGGGGAGTTACGAGCAGTACTTC.

The rearrangement links TRBV27 to TRBJ1-1; no reliable D call. The germline V and J ends were trimmed by 4 bases and 6 bases, with 6 bases remaining between them. The CDR3 extends over 11 amino acids. Germline-derived CDR1 and CDR2 are MNHEY and SMNVEV (reference sequence). The CDR3 DNA reads as TGTGCCAGCAGTTCAAGCGCTGAAGCTTTCTTT. It yields the protein CASSSSAEAFF.

The chain joins TRBV24-1 to TRBJ1-2; unclear D gene. CDR1 is KGHDR and CDR2 is SFDVKD in the germline V gene. Trimming took off 4 bases at V and 1 base at J, with 3 bases between the two ends. The CDR3 is 12 amino acids. The CDR3 DNA reads as TGTGCCACCAGTGACCGTAACTATGGCTACACCTTC. Translation: CATSDRNYGYTF.

J is TRBJ2-7 and V is TRBV27; D call uncertain. The CDR3 has 15 residues. V was clipped by 1 base and J by 4 bases, with 14 bases between them. Germline CDR1 reads MNHEY; CDR2 reads SMNVEV (reference sequence). CDR3 bases: TGTGCCAGCAGTTTATATGGCCCGCTGGCTTACGAGCAGTACTTC. This gives the protein CASSLYGPLAYEQYF.

This chain uses TRBV19 with TRBJ1-2; no definite D call. CDR3 size: 15 residues. Germline CDR1 reads LNHDA; CDR2 reads SQIVND (reference sequence). V was cut by 6 bases and J by 0 bases, with 14 bases left in between. CDR3 region: CASRRTGVANYGYTF. CDR3 DNA sequence: TGTGCCAGTAGGAGGACGGGAGTTGCTAACTATGGCTACACCTTC. Together with reference TRBV19 and TRBJ1-2, the CDR3 gives the full variable domain: DGGITQSPKYLFRKEGQNVTLSCEQNLNHDAMYWYRQDPGQGLRLIYYSQIVNDFQKGDIAEGYSVSREKKESFPLTVTSAQKNPTAFYLCASRRTGVANYGYTFGSGTRLTVV.

The J gene is TRBJ2-6, the V gene TRBV10-3; the D gene is possibly TRBD2 (5 bases). V was trimmed by 0 bases and J by 1 base, leaving 7 bases between them. From germline, CDR1 is ENHRY and CDR2 SYGVKD. This CDR3 spans 16 amino acids. CDR3 in DNA: TGTGCCATCAGTGAGTCGTCGGGATCTGGGGCCAACGTCCTGACTTTC. Its protein product is CAISESSGSGANVLTF.

The V call is TRBV6-5, the J call TRBJ2-2; the match to TRBD1 covers 7 bases. The CDR3 runs to 14 residues. V was pared by 6 bases and J by 5 bases, with 6 bases of the junction left unmatched. Germline loops: CDR1 MNHEY, CDR2 SVGAGI. CDR3 coding DNA: TGTGCCAGCAGCCATAAACAGGGGACCGGGGAGCTGTTTTTT. Amino acids: CASSHKQGTGELFF.

The V and J genes are TRBV9 and TRBJ1-3; no clear D. V was shortened by 0 bases and J by 0 bases, with 7 bases between the two germline ends. The CDR3 length is 15 residues. Looked up from germline, CDR1 is SGDLS and CDR2 is YYNGEE. The CDR3 DNA follows: TGTGCCAGCAGCGTAGTACCAGGCTCTGGAAACACCATATATTTT. This gives the protein CASSVVPGSGNTIYF.

CDR3 nucleotide sequence: TGTGCCACCAGCGGAAGGACAGGGGGCGAAGTCAAGCAGTACTTC. The encoded protein is CATSGRTGGEVKQYF. V usage is TRBV15 and J usage is TRBJ2-7, with 11 nucleotides matching TRBD1. This CDR3 is 15 amino acids long. In germline, CDR1 is LNHNV, CDR2 YYDKDF (reference sequence). Germline trimming cut 5 bases from V and 8 bases from J; bases unmatched to any gene: 11. Full variable domain (rest looked up from reference TRBV15 and TRBJ2-7): DAMVIQNPRYQVTQFGKPVTLSCSQTLNHNVMYWYQQKSSQAPKLLFHYYDKDFNNEADTPDNFQSRRPNTSFCFLDIRSPGLGDTAMYLCATSGRTGGEVKQYFGPGTRLTVT.

The chain uses TRBV6-1 and TRBJ2-7; 7 bases line up with TRBD2. CDR1 and CDR2 (germline): MNHNS, SASEGT. CDR3 size: 18 residues. The V segment lost 0 bases and the J segment 3 bases; nucleotides outside the gene matches: 14. The CDR3 DNA reads as TGTGCCAGCAGTGAAGCCCATACGTCGCGGGGGTATTACTACGAGCAGTACTTC. Protein product: CASSEAHTSRGYYYEQYF.

The chain has TRBV28 and TRBJ1-5, with unresolved D. Germline V gene data show CDR1 as MDHEN and CDR2 as SYDVKM. V dropped 3 bases and J dropped 6 bases, with 9 bases sitting between them. This CDR3 comprises 13 residues. The CDR3 loop reads CASSLRESQPQHF. As DNA, the CDR3 is TGTGCCAGCAGTTTGAGGGAAAGTCAGCCCCAGCATTTT.

The genes are TRBV2 and TRBJ1-4; D perhaps matches TRBD1 (6 bases). CDR3 length equals 14 residues. Looked up from germline, CDR1 is SNHLY and CDR2 is FYNNEI. Trimming pared 3 bases from V and 8 bases from J, leaving 13 bases between. In nucleotides, the CDR3 is TGTGCCAGCAGTGAGTCTGGGGGCGACGAAAAACTGTTTTTT. Amino acids: CASSESGGDEKLFF.

The CDR3 is CSASLLREGFF. For the CDR3, the DNA is TGCAGTGCTAGCTTGTTGCGGGAAGGGTTCTTC. The chain joins TRBV20-1 to TRBJ2-1; the D gene is possibly TRBD2 (6 bases). Germline V gene sequence: CDR1 DFQATT, CDR2 SNEGSKA (reference sequence). V was pared by 3 bases and J by 15 bases, with 15 bases between. The CDR3 extends over 11 amino acids.

The rearrangement links TRBV15 to TRBJ2-3; TRBD1 is a possible D gene (5 bases). Germline CDR1 reads LNHNV; CDR2 reads YYDKDF (reference sequence). The CDR3 runs 17 residues. V gave up 0 bases and J gave up 0 bases, with 13 bases separating them. CDR3 DNA sequence: TGTGCCACCAGCAGAGATATTCCAACAGGTAGCACAGATACGCAGTATTTT. It specifies CATSRDIPTGSTDTQYF. Combining the CDR3 with reference TRBV15 and TRBJ2-3 gives the whole variable domain DAMVIQNPRYQVTQFGKPVTLSCSQTLNHNVMYWYQQKSSQAPKLLFHYYDKDFNNEADTPDNFQSRRPNTSFCFLDIRSPGLGDTAMYLCATSRDIPTGSTDTQYFGPGTRLTVL.

The sample holds one count of this clone. This chain connects TRBV6-5 to TRBJ2-7; D is possibly TRBD1 (7 bases). The germline gives CDR1 MNHEY, CDR2 SVGAGI. The V end was cut by 7 bases, the J end by 2 bases, with 15 bases between. CDR3 size: 14 residues. CDR3 sequence (DNA): TGTGCCAGCACAGGGCAGGGGGGACCCTACGAGCAGTACTTC. It encodes CASTGQGGPYEQYF.

The chain links TRBV7-2 to TRBJ1-5; no definite D call. The CDR3 extends over 16 amino acids. Germline CDR1 reads SGHTA; CDR2 reads FQGNSA. Trimming shortened V by 0 bases and J by 1 base, and 10 bases separated the two germline ends. CDR3 bases: TGTGCCAGCAGCTTAGCCGTCGGGAGGAGCAATCAGCCCCAGCATTTT. Translated, it gives CASSLAVGRSNQPQHF. Combining the CDR3 with reference TRBV7-2 and TRBJ1-5 gives the whole variable domain GAGVSQSPSNKVTEKGKDVELRCDPISGHTALYWYRQSLGQGLEFLIYFQGNSAPDKSGLPSDRFSAERTGGSVSTLTIQRTQQEDSAVYLCASSLAVGRSNQPQHFGDGTRLSIL.

V and J are TRBV30 and TRBJ2-3; no firm D call. This CDR3 has 14 residues. Germline CDR1 GTSNPN, CDR2 SVGIG (reference sequence). V was shortened by 1 base and J by 0 bases, with 8 bases between the two germline ends. The CDR3 region is CAWSGGFSTDTQYF. For the CDR3, the DNA is TGTGCCTGGAGTGGCGGATTCAGCACAGATACGCAGTATTTT. Full variable domain (remainder filled in from reference TRBV30 and TRBJ2-3): SQTIHQWPATLVQPVGSPLSLECTVEGTSNPNLYWYRQAAGRGLQLLFYSVGIGQISSEVPQNLSASRPQDRQFILSSKKLLLSDSGFYLCAWSGGFSTDTQYFGPGTRLTVL.

The genes are TRBV27 and TRBJ1-1, with 11 bases lining up with TRBD1. CDR1 is MNHEY, CDR2 SMNVEV, per germline (reference sequence). With V trimmed by 1 base and J by 1 base, 8 bases remained unmatched. The CDR3 sequence is 18 residues long. Written as DNA, the CDR3 is TGTGCCAGCAGTTTATATGGAGGGACAGGGGGGGGGAACACTGAAGCTTTCTTT. It translates to CASSLYGGTGGGNTEAFF.

This clone was recorded a few times. The gene calls are TRBV2 and TRBJ2-1, with a weak D call TRBD2 (5 bases). The germline gives CDR1 SNHLY, CDR2 FYNNEI. Trimming cost V 4 bases and J 6 bases, with 10 bases left between them. The CDR3 consists of 13 residues. CDR3 in amino acids: CASSVEGLNEQFF. The CDR3 DNA reads TGTGCCAGCAGTGTAGAAGGACTCAATGAGCAGTTCTTC.

This clone has a single count. The chain joins TRBV6-2 or TRBV6-3 to TRBJ1-1, with a weak D call TRBD1 (5 bases). CDR3 length: 14 residues. Germline assignment: CDR1 MNHEY and CDR2 SVGEGT. The V and J ends lost 2 bases and 4 bases respectively, with 11 bases between them. CDR3 in amino acids: CASSYGDRTTEAFF. CDR3 bases: TGTGCCAGCAGTTACGGAGACAGAACCACTGAAGCTTTCTTT.

The rearrangement joins TRBV19 to TRBJ2-1, with 8 bases identical to TRBD1. The CDR3 extends over 15 amino acids. The V segment lost 3 bases and the J segment 7 bases; nucleotides outside the gene matches: 8. Germline V gives CDR1 LNHDA, CDR2 SQIVND (reference sequence). This CDR3 is CASSILSGGANEQFF. The CDR3 nucleotides are TGTGCCAGTAGTATTTTGTCAGGGGGCGCGAATGAGCAGTTCTTC.

The J gene is TRBJ1-4, the V gene TRBV7-2, with a tentative D call TRBD1 (5 bases). The CDR3 runs to 19 residues. In germline, CDR1 is SGHTA, CDR2 FQGNSA. V was clipped by 1 base and J by 4 bases, with 22 bases between them. The chain's CDR3 is CASSLGPGGAGFGNEKLFF. Written as DNA, the CDR3 is TGTGCCAGCAGCTTAGGTCCGGGCGGGGCAGGGTTCGGTAATGAAAAACTGTTTTTT.

The chain uses TRBV5-8 and TRBJ1-1; maybe TRBD1 (6 bases). This CDR3 has 14 residues. Germline V gene lookup returns CDR1 SGHTS and CDR2 YDEGEE. Trimming left V 0 bases short and J 4 bases short, with 10 bases between. The DNA for the CDR3 is TGTGCCAGCAGCTTGGGGGGGCCTGCCACTGAAGCTTTCTTT. Translation: CASSLGGPATEAFF.